Listed below are T cell receptor beta chains from one sample, sequenced in a study of blood T cell repertoires in COVID-19. Only in-frame clones appear in the TCRdb table, and some are missing; sequencing was by immunoSEQ multiplex PCR. The sample holds 160,000 or so clones, more than 75% seen once. Sample: peripheral blood. The receptors derive from a man aged 60-69 years with active or convalescent COVID-19. Each CDR3 is given with its conserved first and last residue. Fields, in order: V gene, CDR3 length, J gene, D gene, clone size, CDR3 DNA, CDR3 protein. D genes are given only for firm matches. Clone size is stated in some rows and not others, as once, few, many or a class when expanded.

TRBV18	18	TRBJ1-5	.	.	TGTGCCAGCTCACCTACAGGGCAGGGAACGTATAGCAATCAGCCCCAGCATTTT	CASSPTGQGTYSNQPQHF
TRBV5-5	16	TRBJ2-5	TRBD1	.	TGTGCCAGCAGCCCTCTCGGGACAGGGGGCAGGGAGACCCAGTACTTC	CASSPLGTGGRETQYF
TRBV7-9	14	TRBJ2-7	TRBD2	.	TGTGCCAGCAGCTTAGGGACTAGCGGGAACGAGCAGTACTTC	CASSLGTSGNEQYF
TRBV12-3/TRBV12-4	12	TRBJ2-1	.	.	TGTGCCAGCAGTTTTTACTACAATGAGCAGTTCTTC	CASSFYYNEQFF
TRBV9	16	TRBJ1-5	.	.	TGTGCCAGCAGCGCAGGGCCAGGGGCCTCGAATCAGCCCCAGCATTTT	CASSAGPGASNQPQHF
TRBV3-1/TRBV3-2	16	TRBJ1-5	.	.	TGTGCCAGCAGCCAAGGTACAGGGACGTCCAATCAGCCCCAGCATTTT	CASSQGTGTSNQPQHF
TRBV10-2	14	TRBJ2-1	.	.	TGCGCCAGCAGTGAATCCCTAGGGGACAATGAGCAGTTCTTC	CASSESLGDNEQFF
TRBV27	17	TRBJ1-2	.	.	TGTGCCAGCACCAACTCACCCCACAGGGTTAAGAACTATGGCTACACCTTC	CASTNSPHRVKNYGYTF
TRBV27	13	TRBJ1-4	TRBD1	.	TGTGCCAGCAGGAGACAGGGGAGTGAAAAACTGTTTTTT	CASRRQGSEKLFF
TRBV5-1	14	TRBJ2-1	TRBD2	.	TGCGCCAGCAGCGGCGGGAGTACCTACAGTGAGCAGTTCTTC	CASSGGSTYSEQFF
TRBV10-3	15	TRBJ2-7	TRBD1	.	TGTGCCATCAGTGAGTCGACAGGGGCGGCGTACGAGCAGTACTTC	CAISESTGAAYEQYF
TRBV19	13	TRBJ1-2	.	few	TGTGCCAGTAGCCTACAGGGACCGGATGGCTACACCTTC	CASSLQGPDGYTF
TRBV20-1	11	TRBJ1-2	TRBD1	.	TGCAGTGCTCCGCGACAGGGCGGCTACACCTTC	CSAPRQGGYTF
TRBV2	13	TRBJ1-1	.	.	TGTGCCAGCAGCGGGTCCATGAACACTGAAGCTTTCTTT	CASSGSMNTEAFF
TRBV19	18	TRBJ2-7	TRBD2	.	TGTGCCAGTAGTATTCGCGGTAGCGGGAGGGGGAAACCCTACGAGCAGTACTTC	CASSIRGSGRGKPYEQYF
TRBV6-1	14	TRBJ1-3	.	.	TGTGCCAGCAGTGACCCAGCGGGGGGAAACACCATATATTTT	CASSDPAGGNTIYF
TRBV29-1	12	TRBJ2-7	TRBD1	.	TGCAGTATTACGGACAGGGGTAACGAGCAGTACTTC	CSITDRGNEQYF
TRBV5-4	20	TRBJ2-5	TRBD2	.	TGTGCCAGCAGCCCACGACTAGCGGGAGGGCAGGGGTCGTACCAAGAGACCCAGTACTTC	CASSPRLAGGQGSYQETQYF
TRBV15	16	TRBJ2-1	TRBD1	.	TGTGCCACCAGCAGATCCTCCGGGACAGGGATCAATGAGCAGTTCTTC	CATSRSSGTGINEQFF
TRBV7-2	15	TRBJ1-2	.	.	TGTGCCAGCAGCTTAGAGAGCACTTCAAACTATGGCTACACCTTC	CASSLESTSNYGYTF
TRBV13	13	TRBJ2-3	.	.	TGTGCCAGCAGCCGCATAGGGGCAGATACGCAGTATTTT	CASSRIGADTQYF
TRBV24-1	13	TRBJ2-3	.	.	TGTGCCACCAGTGAAACAGGGAGAGATACGCAGTATTTT	CATSETGRDTQYF
TRBV6-1	15	TRBJ1-1	.	.	TGTGCCAGCAGTGAAGGCGTCAGGGGGAACACTGAAGCTTTCTTT	CASSEGVRGNTEAFF
TRBV6-5	12	TRBJ1-1	.	.	TGTGCCAGCAGACGCGACAGCCATGAAGCTTTCTTT	CASRRDSHEAFF
TRBV29-1	13	TRBJ1-1	TRBD1	.	TGCAGCGTAGGACAGGGAACGAACACTGAAGCTTTCTTT	CSVGQGTNTEAFF
TRBV7-9	13	TRBJ2-7	.	.	TGTGCCAGCAGCTTGCAGGAAACCTACGAGCAGTACTTC	CASSLQETYEQYF
TRBV4-1	14	TRBJ2-1	TRBD2	once	TGCGCCAGCAGCCACACTAGCGGAGGCAATGAGCAGTTCTTC	CASSHTSGGNEQFF